The T cell receptor beta chain described here comes from a study of blood T cell repertoires in COVID-19. Study at large: Some COVID-19 samples were acute and others convalescent; all came from the United States, Italy and Spain. Nucleic acid was either cDNA or gDNA, and it came from T cells, B-cell-depleted T cells, or PBMCs.

The CDR3 is 14 residues long. Germline V gene sequence: CDR1 DFQATT, CDR2 SNEGSKA (reference sequence). The V segment lost 3 bases and the J segment 4 bases; nucleotides outside the gene matches: 6. Authors' analysis steps: Researchers report that nucleated cell counts were estimated from reference gene primer amplification. Some clones are missing from TCRdb's copy, which holds only in-frame ones; the method was immunoSEQ multiplex PCR. That table furnishes V, J and clone size, whereas the DNA furnished D and trimming. The table records hundreds of thousands of clones, approximately 89% of them present only once.

J is TRBJ1-2 and V is TRBV20-1; 9 bases agree with TRBD1. The sequenced material came from peripheral blood. The sequence derives from a woman in her sixties who had recovered from COVID-19. CDR3 sequence reads: CSASDTGGGYGYTF. CDR3 bases: TGCAGTGCTAGTGATACAGGGGGCGGCTATGGCTACACCTTC.